The 14 T cell receptor beta chains in this list originate from one sample, sequenced in a study of beta chain features in type 1 diabetes. Reverse transcribing all isolated RNA meant expressed TCRB transcripts were sequenced. Sequencing used immunoSEQ multiplex PCR; TCRdb keeps in-frame clones, though not all of them. The sample includes more than 120,000 clones, around 13% of them seen just once. What these receptors recognize is not known. Study conclusions and caveats: A moderate, significant TCRB CDR3 shortening appeared in type 1 diabetes across four CD4+ subsets.

The specimen sequenced was central memory CD4+ T cells from blood. The receptors were gathered from a man aged 18 to 30 with type 1 diabetes.

The V gene is TRBV29-1, the J gene TRBJ1-2; D possibly corresponds to TRBD1 (5 bases). This CDR3 is built from 13 residues. Germline V gives CDR1 SQVTM, CDR2 ANQGSEA. V lost 3 bases, J lost 5 bases, and 13 bases lay in between. This chain's CDR3 is CSVEPRGAYGYTF. The CDR3 DNA sequence: TGCAGCGTTGAGCCCCGAGGGGCATATGGCTACACCTTC.

V usage is TRBV5-1 and J usage is TRBJ1-1; weak D call: TRBD1 (5 bases). In germline, CDR1 is SGHRS, CDR2 YFSETQ. The CDR3 runs 16 residues. The V end was cut by 0 bases, the J end by 0 bases, with 12 bases between. The CDR3 DNA sequence: TGCGCCAGCAGCTTGGTTCAGGGATGGATGAACACTGAAGCTTTCTTT. Its protein is CASSLVQGWMNTEAFF.

This clone showed up just a few times. V is TRBV21-1 and J is TRBJ1-6. TRBV21-1 counts as a pseudogene. This CDR3 comprises 15 residues. The CDR3 spells CASSKPVINASPLHF. The CDR3 region has the DNA TGTGCCAGCAGCAAACCCGTTATTAATGCTTCACCCCTCCACTTT.

This clone was recorded a few times. This rearrangement joins TRBV5-4 to TRBJ1-1; 7 nucleotides line up with TRBD1. Trimming took 6 bases from V and 0 from J; bases not matched to a gene: 8. Germline CDR1 reads SGHNT; CDR2 reads YYREEE (reference sequence). The CDR3 runs 15 residues. The CDR3 reads CASTLDTGVNTEAFF. Written as DNA, the CDR3 is TGTGCCAGCACCCTGGATACAGGGGTGAACACTGAAGCTTTCTTT.

This clone was observed once. This chain links TRBV10-3 with TRBJ1-2; the D gene is possibly TRBD1 (5 bases). The CDR3 spans 13 residues. Trimming left V 8 bases short and J 6 bases short, with 16 bases between. The germline V gene has CDR1 ENHRY and CDR2 SYGVKD. The CDR3 here is CAIAFEGTNGYTF. The CDR3 nucleotides read TGTGCCATCGCTTTTGAGGGGACGAATGGCTACACCTTC.

This rearrangement joins TRBV30 to TRBJ1-2; D gene uncertain. V dropped 3 bases and J dropped 4 bases, with 9 bases sitting between them. The CDR3 totals 12 residues. CDR1 is GTSNPN, CDR2 SVGIG, per germline (reference sequence). As DNA, the CDR3 is TGTGCCTGGAGGGATCAGAGCTATGGCTACACCTTC. This codes for CAWRDQSYGYTF.

This sequence joins TRBV29-1 and TRBJ1-2; 7 bases are a match to TRBD1. The CDR3 length is 14 residues. Germline V gives CDR1 SQVTM, CDR2 ANQGSEA. V lost 3 bases and J lost 4; bases outside the gene matches: 8. The CDR3 sequence is CSVDPNRGPYGYTF. In nucleotides, the CDR3 is TGCAGCGTTGATCCCAACAGGGGCCCCTATGGCTACACCTTC.

In this sample, this clone turned up a few times. V is TRBV20-1 and J is TRBJ1-1; unclear D gene. The CDR3 runs to 11 residues. Per the germline V gene, CDR1 is DFQATT and CDR2 is SNEGSKA (reference sequence). The V gene lost 2 bases and the J gene lost 7 bases, with 8 bases spanning the gap. DNA for the CDR3: TGCAGTGCTAGAAATTCCCATGAAGCTTTCTTT. Amino acid sequence: CSARNSHEAFF.

This clone was seen more than once but under ten times. The chain recombines TRBV6-6 with TRBJ2-7, with D perhaps matching TRBD2 (5 bases). The V end was cut by 6 bases, the J end by 9 bases, with 18 bases between. This CDR3 has 13 amino acids. Looked up from germline, CDR1 is MNHNY and CDR2 is SVGAGI (reference sequence). The chain's CDR3 is CASSPDSSGLQYF. The CDR3 bases are TGTGCCAGCAGCCCGGACTCATCGGGTCTGCAGTACTTC.

In its sample, this clone was seen a few times. The chain joins TRBV14 to TRBJ1-1; D not resolved. The germline CDR1 and CDR2 sequences are SGHDN and FVKESK. This CDR3 region has 13 residues. Trimming stripped 4 bases from V and 0 bases from J, with 6 bases between. The CDR3, as DNA: TGTGCCAGCAGCCGGACGTTGAACACTGAAGCTTTCTTT. Translation gives CASSRTLNTEAFF. The full variable domain, rest sourced from reference TRBV14 and TRBJ1-1, is EAGVTQFPSHSVIEKGQTVTLRCDPISGHDNLYWYRRVMGKEIKFLLHFVKESKQDESGMPNNRFLAERTGGTYSTLKVQPAELEDSGVYFCASSRTLNTEAFFGQGTRLTVV.

The CDR3 sequence is CASSLTGDSNSPLHF. CDR3 DNA sequence: TGCGCCAGCAGCTTAACAGGGGATAGTAATTCACCCCTCCACTTT. The chain combines TRBV5-1 with TRBJ1-6, with 7 bases fitting TRBD1. V gave up 2 bases and J gave up 6 bases; unmatched junction bases: 5. Germline CDR1 SGHRS, CDR2 YFSETQ. This CDR3 is 15 amino acids long.

This clone was observed many times. The rearrangement joins TRBV4-1 to TRBJ2-5; the D gene is possibly TRBD1 (5 bases). CDR3 length: 14 amino acids. V lost 0 bases and J 5 bases, leaving 10 bases between the germline ends. The V gene's germline CDR1 is MGHRA and CDR2 YSYEKL. Here the CDR3 reads CASSQDARGETQYF. The CDR3 DNA reads as TGCGCCAGCAGCCAAGATGCAAGGGGTGAGACCCAGTACTTC.

This clone has more than one count but fewer than ten. The chain links TRBV10-3 to TRBJ2-7; D might be TRBD1 (6 bases). The CDR3 extends over 14 amino acids. V lost 3 bases to trimming and J lost 3 bases, with 12 bases between them. Germline V gene data show CDR1 as ENHRY and CDR2 as SYGVKD. The chain's CDR3 is CAISDHGQLYEQYF. The DNA for the CDR3 is TGTGCCATCAGTGACCACGGACAGCTCTACGAGCAGTACTTC.

This clone showed up many times. The chain is built from TRBV2 and TRBJ2-1; 9 bases are shared with TRBD1. The CDR3 covers 14 residues. With V trimmed by 6 bases and J by 4 bases, 4 bases remained unmatched. CDR1 is SNHLY and CDR2 is FYNNEI in the germline V gene. CDR3 nucleotide sequence: TGTGCCAGCAGGGGACAGGGCGATTACAATGAGCAGTTCTTC. This gives the protein CASRGQGDYNEQFF.